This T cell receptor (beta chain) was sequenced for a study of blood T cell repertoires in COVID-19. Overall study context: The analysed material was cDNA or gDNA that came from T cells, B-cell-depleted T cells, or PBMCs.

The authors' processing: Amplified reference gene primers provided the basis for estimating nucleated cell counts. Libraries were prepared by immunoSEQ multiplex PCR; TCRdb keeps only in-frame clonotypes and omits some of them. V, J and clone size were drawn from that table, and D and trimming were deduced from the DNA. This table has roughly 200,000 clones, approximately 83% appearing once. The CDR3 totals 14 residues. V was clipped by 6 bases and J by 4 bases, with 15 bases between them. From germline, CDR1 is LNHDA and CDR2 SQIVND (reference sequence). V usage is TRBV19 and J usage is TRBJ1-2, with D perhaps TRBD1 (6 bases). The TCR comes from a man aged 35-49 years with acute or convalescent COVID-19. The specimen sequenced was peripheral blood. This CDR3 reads CASRKSTGTYGYTF. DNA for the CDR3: TGTGCCAGTAGAAAATCAACAGGGACCTATGGCTACACCTTC.